A single sample gave rise to the 13 T cell receptor beta chains below, sequenced in a study of neoadjuvant anti-PD-1 for oral cavity cancer. As to time point: after neoadjuvant nivolumab, at surgical resection. The table came from immunoSEQ multiplex PCR; TCRdb's copy has only in-frame clones and leaves some out. The sample includes approximately 42,000 clones, 65% to 80% of them seen just once. The source was PBMCs, collected after nivolumab (anti-PD-1) treatment. All receptors derive from a person between 40 and 80 years old with oral cavity squamous cell carcinoma.

The V and J genes are TRBV11-2 and TRBJ2-3; 8 nucleotides line up with TRBD2. CDR1 is SGHAT and CDR2 is FQNNGV in the germline V gene. The CDR3 runs 16 residues. V lost 5 bases and J lost 0; bases outside the gene matches: 7. CDR3: CASSPRGGTSTDTQYF. CDR3 nucleotide sequence: TGTGCCAGCAGCCCCCGCGGGGGGACTAGCACAGATACGCAGTATTTT.

This chain joins TRBV5-4 and TRBJ1-1; D ambiguous. Trimming took 4 bases from V and 4 from J, leaving 8 bases between them. The CDR3 sequence is 12 residues long. Germline assignment: CDR1 SGHNT and CDR2 YYREEE (reference sequence). The DNA for the CDR3 is TGTGCCAGCAGCGTCGGGAGCACTGAAGCTTTCTTT. Translation gives CASSVGSTEAFF.

This rearrangement joins TRBV7-3 to TRBJ1-6, with D perhaps matching TRBD1 (6 bases). V lost 5 bases and J 9 bases, leaving 14 bases between the germline ends. CDR1 SGHTA and CDR2 FQGTGA come from the germline V gene. The CDR3 loop spans 14 amino acids. The chain's CDR3 is CASSSTGSFSPLHF. DNA of the CDR3: TGTGCCAGCAGCAGTACAGGGTCATTTTCACCCCTCCACTTT.

The sample holds one count of this clone. J is TRBJ2-3 and V is TRBV7-6; TRBD2 matches at 10 bases. The CDR3 runs to 17 residues. Germline assignment: CDR1 SGHVS and CDR2 FNYEAQ. The V and J ends lost 6 bases and 4 bases, in that order; junction bases with no gene match: 13. The CDR3 loop reads CASSRYGASGGADTQYF. The CDR3 DNA is TGTGCCAGCAGTCGTTACGGGGCCAGCGGGGGGGCAGATACGCAGTATTTT.

The chain recombines TRBV7-9 with TRBJ2-3, with D perhaps TRBD1 (6 bases). This CDR3 contains 13 residues. The V and J ends lost 4 bases and 6 bases respectively, with 11 bases between them. Germline assignment: CDR1 SEHNR and CDR2 FQNEAQ (reference sequence). CDR3 sequence: CASSSQGPDTQYF. Here the CDR3 DNA reads TGTGCCAGCAGCTCCCAGGGGCCGGATACGCAGTATTTT.

In its sample, this clone was seen once. This CDR3 is CASSRGAGANVLTF. The DNA of the CDR3 is TGTGCCAGCAGCCGGGGTGCCGGGGCCAACGTCCTGACTTTC. The chain is built from TRBV7-2 and TRBJ2-6; tentatively, D is TRBD2 (5 bases). The V gene lost 5 bases and the J gene lost 4 bases, with 9 bases spanning the gap. CDR3 length: 14 amino acids. The V gene's germline CDR1 is SGHTA and CDR2 FQGNSA.

The V gene is TRBV18, the J gene TRBJ2-4, with 9 bases fitting TRBD2. This CDR3 has 19 amino acids. The V gene end was trimmed by 3 bases and the J gene end by 0 bases; junction bases not matched to a gene: 12. Germline V CDR1 and CDR2: KGHSH, LQKENI. Written as DNA, the CDR3 is TGTGCCAGCTCACCGGGCGGGAGGGCCACCCCTCTAGCCAAAAACATTCAGTACTTC. This translates into CASSPGGRATPLAKNIQYF.

This rearrangement joins TRBV11-3 to TRBJ2-2; no firm D call. Germline CDR1 reads SGHNT; CDR2 reads YENEEA. Trimming left V 1 base short and J 6 bases short, with 6 bases between. The CDR3 is made up of 13 amino acids. CDR3 DNA sequence: TGTGCCAGCAGCTTAGTAGAGGCCGGGGAGCTGTTTTTT. It translates to CASSLVEAGELFF.

This rearrangement joins TRBV4-1 to TRBJ2-7; no reliable D call. Trimming took 0 bases from V and 0 from J, leaving 9 bases between them. From germline, CDR1 is MGHRA and CDR2 YSYEKL. The CDR3 length is 15 residues. This CDR3 reads CASSQEGQFSYEQYF. In DNA form, the CDR3 reads TGCGCCAGCAGCCAAGAAGGCCAGTTCTCCTACGAGCAGTACTTC.

This chain uses TRBV4-2 with TRBJ2-1; D is uncertain. Germline V gives CDR1 LGHNA, CDR2 YNFKEQ. V was cut by 1 base and J by 6 bases, with 16 bases left in between. This CDR3 is built from 16 residues. CDR3 residues: CASSQVEASGSNEQFF. The CDR3 DNA reads as TGTGCCAGCAGCCAAGTTGAGGCTAGTGGTTCCAATGAGCAGTTCTTC.

J is TRBJ2-1 and V is TRBV4-1, with TRBD2 identical over 9 bases. The ends lost 1 base at V and 2 bases at J; junction bases unmatched: 3. The germline gives CDR1 MGHRA, CDR2 YSYEKL. The CDR3 spans 16 residues. CDR3 bases: TGCGCCAGCAGCCAAGCGAGGACTAGCGCCTACAATGAGCAGTTCTTC. Amino acids: CASSQARTSAYNEQFF.

V and J are TRBV6-1 and TRBJ2-7; D unresolved. The CDR3 consists of 13 residues. CDR1 and CDR2 from the germline V gene are MNHNS and SASEGT. V gave up 8 bases and J gave up 0 bases, with 11 bases separating them. CDR3 nucleotide sequence: TGTGCCAGCCGACCTACCTCCTCCTACGAGCAGTACTTC. Encoded protein: CASRPTSSYEQYF.

V is TRBV19 and J is TRBJ2-1; 11 bases map to TRBD2. V trimming: 7 bases; J trimming: 6 bases; junction bases outside the gene matches: 8. The CDR3 runs 15 residues. CDR1 LNHDA and CDR2 SQIVND come from the germline V gene (reference sequence). CDR3 amino acids: CASISIAGGGNEQFF. CDR3 nucleotides: TGTGCCAGTATATCCATAGCGGGAGGGGGCAATGAGCAGTTCTTC.